The 30 T cell receptor beta chains given below trace back to one sample, sequenced in a study of blood T cell repertoires in COVID-19. Method: immunoSEQ multiplex PCR; TCRdb's copy keeps in-frame clones and lacks some. In the table there are a few hundred thousand clones, roughly 80% of which are singletons. Sequenced sample: peripheral blood. These receptor sequences come from a woman aged 18-30 years with acute or convalescent COVID-19.

The chain links TRBV5-8 to TRBJ1-1; 7 bases align to TRBD1. The V segment lost 4 bases and the J segment 0 bases; nucleotides outside the gene matches: 6. CDR3 size: 15 residues. CDR1 and CDR2 (germline): SGHTS, YDEGEE. CDR3: CASSQTGQMNTEAFF. CDR3 nucleotides: TGTGCCAGCAGCCAAACGGGACAGATGAACACTGAAGCTTTCTTT.

In its sample, this clone was seen once. The gene calls are TRBV5-1 and TRBJ2-5; D might be TRBD1 (6 bases). Germline CDR1 and CDR2: SGHRS and YFSETQ. The CDR3 sequence is 13 residues long. V dropped 7 bases and J dropped 0 bases, with 10 bases sitting between them. The chain's CDR3 is CASQDSNQETQYF. In DNA form, the CDR3 reads TGCGCCAGCCAGGACAGCAACCAAGAGACCCAGTACTTC. Looking up the rest from reference TRBV5-1 and TRBJ2-5 gives the full variable domain: KAGVTQTPRYLIKTRGQQVTLSCSPISGHRSVSWYQQTPGQGLQFLFEYFSETQRNKGNFPGRFSGRQFSNSRSEMNVSTLELGDSALYLCASQDSNQETQYFGPGTRLLVL.

The V call is TRBV29-1, the J call TRBJ2-5, with D perhaps TRBD2 (6 bases). CDR1 is SQVTM and CDR2 is ANQGSEA in the germline V gene. CDR3 size: 14 residues. Trimming stripped 8 bases from V and 3 bases from J, with 19 bases between. The CDR3 DNA follows: TGCAGCTATGGGGGGACGGGAGTTAAAGAGACCCAGTACTTC. This encodes CSYGGTGVKETQYF.

The chain joins TRBV6-2 or TRBV6-3 to TRBJ2-2; weak D call: TRBD1 (5 bases). V lost 0 bases and J lost 2, with 10 bases in between. Germline V gene sequence: CDR1 MNHEY, CDR2 SVGEGT. The CDR3 extends over 16 amino acids. CDR3 residues: CASSYSGATNTGELFF. CDR3 DNA sequence: TGTGCCAGCAGTTACTCTGGGGCCACCAACACCGGGGAGCTGTTTTTT.

This chain connects TRBV19 to TRBJ2-1, with D uncertain. The CDR3 is 13 residues long. The germline V gene has CDR1 LNHDA and CDR2 SQIVND (reference sequence). Trimming cost V 3 bases and J 6 bases, with 9 bases left between them. This CDR3 reads CASSIGSSNEQFF. As DNA, the CDR3 is TGTGCCAGTAGTATCGGTAGCTCCAATGAGCAGTTCTTC.

The CDR3 DNA follows: TGTGCCAGCAGCATAACAAACCGGGACTCCCCCCAAGAGACCCAGTACTTC. Amino acid sequence: CASSITNRDSPQETQYF. The V and J genes are TRBV13 and TRBJ2-5, with D maybe TRBD2 (6 bases). This CDR3 contains 17 residues. Per germline, CDR1 PRHDT and CDR2 FYEKMQ (reference sequence). V was shortened by 5 bases and J by 1 base, with 20 bases between the two germline ends.

This sequence joins TRBV5-1 and TRBJ1-1; unclear D gene. V lost 1 base, J lost 1 base, and 14 bases lay in between. The germline V gene has CDR1 SGHRS and CDR2 YFSETQ. This CDR3 is 16 amino acids long. The CDR3 sequence is CASSLIAGIKNTEAFF. Here the CDR3 DNA reads TGCGCCAGCAGCTTGATCGCAGGCATCAAGAACACTGAAGCTTTCTTT.

This clone was counted a single time. V is TRBV5-4 and J is TRBJ2-5; 13 bases are a match to TRBD2. V dropped 4 bases and J dropped 1; count of bases not matched to a gene: 7. CDR1 SGHNT and CDR2 YYREEE come from the germline V gene (reference sequence). This CDR3 is built from 17 residues. CDR3 bases: TGTGCCAGCAGCCTGAAGACTAGCGGGAGGCGCCAAGAGACCCAGTACTTC. It encodes CASSLKTSGRRQETQYF. Drawing the rest from reference TRBV5-4 and TRBJ2-5, the complete variable domain is ETGVTQSPTHLIKTRGQQVTLRCSSQSGHNTVSWYQQALGQGPQFIFQYYREEENGRGNFPPRFSGLQFPNYSSELNVNALELDDSALYLCASSLKTSGRRQETQYFGPGTRLLVL.

This clone was counted a few times. The J gene is TRBJ1-2, the V gene TRBV19; perhaps TRBD1 as D (6 bases). There are 16 residues in the CDR3. Trimming removed 3 bases from V and 4 bases from J, with 18 bases in between. Looked up from germline, CDR1 is LNHDA and CDR2 is SQIVND (reference sequence). CDR3 loop: CASSIQGRGQGYGYTF. In DNA form, the CDR3 reads TGTGCCAGTAGTATTCAAGGCAGGGGCCAAGGCTATGGCTACACCTTC.

The chain uses TRBV5-1 and TRBJ1-2; weak D call: TRBD1 (6 bases). The ends were cut back, 4 bases at V and 7 bases at J, with 11 bases in the middle. This CDR3 has 12 amino acids. Germline V lookup: CDR1 SGHRS, CDR2 YFSETQ. CDR3 in DNA: TGCGCCAGCAGCCAGGGGTTAGGTGGCTACACCTTC. Residues: CASSQGLGGYTF.

J is TRBJ2-1 and V is TRBV11-2, with TRBD2 matching over 10 bases. Trimming at V came to 0 bases and at J to 8 bases, leaving 4 bases not matched to a gene. CDR3 length: 15 residues. CDR1 and CDR2 (germline): SGHAT, FQNNGV. CDR3 loop: CASSLEGLATDEQFF. The CDR3, as DNA: TGTGCCAGCAGCTTAGAGGGACTAGCGACCGATGAGCAGTTCTTC.

This chain uses TRBV6-2 or TRBV6-3 with TRBJ2-7; 9 nucleotides align to TRBD1. With V trimmed by 6 bases and J by 6 bases, 9 bases remained unmatched. CDR3 length: 14 amino acids. Germline loops: CDR1 MNHEY, CDR2 SVGEGT. CDR3 in amino acids: CASSLGQGSSEQYF. The DNA of the CDR3 is TGTGCCAGCAGCCTAGGACAGGGGAGTTCCGAGCAGTACTTC.

The gene calls are TRBV28 and TRBJ1-6; 8 bases align to TRBD1. V gave up 5 bases and J gave up 7 bases; unmatched junction bases: 10. Per the germline V gene, CDR1 is MDHEN and CDR2 is SYDVKM. This CDR3 has 16 amino acids. CDR3 amino acids: CASSPRGQVVNSPLHF. The CDR3 nucleotides read TGTGCCAGCAGTCCCCGGGGACAGGTAGTGAATTCACCCCTCCACTTT.

The chain uses TRBV28 and TRBJ1-6; possible D gene TRBD1, 5 bases. The CDR3 sequence is 15 residues long. Per the germline V gene, CDR1 is MDHEN and CDR2 is SYDVKM. V lost 5 bases and J 6 bases, leaving 14 bases between the germline ends. The DNA of the CDR3 is TGTGCCAGCAGTCTCACAGGATTTCTTAATTCACCCCTCCACTTT. It codes for CASSLTGFLNSPLHF.

This clone occurred a few times. The chain uses TRBV15 and TRBJ1-5, with 8 bases aligning to TRBD1. The V gene's germline CDR1 is LNHNV and CDR2 YYDKDF (reference sequence). The CDR3 sequence is 15 residues long. Trimming removed 3 bases from V and 2 bases from J; junction bases left unmatched: 3. CDR3 nucleotides: TGTGCCACCAGCAGGACAGGGGTGGGCAATCAGCCCCAGCATTTT. It encodes CATSRTGVGNQPQHF.

This clone was seen many times. The rearrangement joins TRBV19 to TRBJ2-1, with D maybe TRBD2 (6 bases). Germline V lookup: CDR1 LNHDA, CDR2 SQIVND (reference sequence). The CDR3 contains 18 residues. V lost 3 bases to trimming and J lost 2 bases, with 20 bases between them. The CDR3 region has the DNA TGTGCCAGTAGTATGAAAGGTATGGGGGGTGGAACCTACAATGAGCAGTTCTTC. Protein product: CASSMKGMGGGTYNEQFF. Full variable domain (rest looked up from reference TRBV19 and TRBJ2-1): DGGITQSPKYLFRKEGQNVTLSCEQNLNHDAMYWYRQDPGQGLRLIYYSQIVNDFQKGDIAEGYSVSREKKESFPLTVTSAQKNPTAFYLCASSMKGMGGGTYNEQFFGPGTRLTVL.

V and J are TRBV7-9 and TRBJ2-7, with D perhaps TRBD2 (5 bases). The V and J ends lost 5 bases and 3 bases respectively, with 17 bases between them. The CDR3 sequence is 15 residues long. CDR1 and CDR2 (germline): SEHNR, FQNEAQ (reference sequence). CDR3 nucleotide sequence: TGTGCCAGCAGCCCCCCGGAGCGGACTCTCTACGAGCAGTACTTC. Its protein product is CASSPPERTLYEQYF.

The chain links TRBV5-6 to TRBJ1-2, with D perhaps matching TRBD1 (6 bases). Trimming pared 4 bases from V and 6 bases from J, leaving 19 bases between. Germline lookup yields CDR1 SGHDT and CDR2 YYEEEE. CDR3 length: 15 amino acids. This CDR3 reads CASSDDRPARNGYTF. The CDR3 DNA is TGTGCCAGCAGCGATGACAGGCCGGCCCGTAATGGCTACACCTTC.

This clone has just one count. The gene calls are TRBV5-1 and TRBJ2-3; 9 nucleotides line up with TRBD1. After removal of 1 base from V and 2 bases from J, the junction contained 5 bases not matched to a gene. The CDR3 runs 16 residues. Germline-derived CDR1 and CDR2 are SGHRS and YFSETQ. The DNA for the CDR3 is TGCGCCAGCAGCTTGTGGACAGGGGCTTCCACAGATACGCAGTATTTT. As protein: CASSLWTGASTDTQYF.

The chain is built from TRBV13 and TRBJ2-5; possibly TRBD2 for D (6 bases). V gave up 5 bases and J gave up 3 bases, with 25 bases separating them. CDR3 length: 18 amino acids. Germline loops: CDR1 PRHDT, CDR2 FYEKMQ (reference sequence). The CDR3 loop reads CASSPGWEDPGTEETQYF. CDR3 DNA sequence: TGTGCCAGCAGCCCGGGGTGGGAGGACCCAGGGACCGAAGAGACCCAGTACTTC. The full variable domain, rest sourced from reference TRBV13 and TRBJ2-5, is AAGVIQSPRHLIKEKRETATLKCYPIPRHDTVYWYQQGPGQDPQFLISFYEKMQSDKGSIPDRFSAQQFSDYHSELNMSSLELGDSALYFCASSPGWEDPGTEETQYFGPGTRLLVL.

This clone has a single count. The chain recombines TRBV7-6 with TRBJ1-4; D is possibly TRBD1 (5 bases). The CDR3 has 15 residues. Trimming pared 5 bases from V and 3 bases from J, leaving 13 bases between. The germline V gene encodes CDR1 SGHVS and CDR2 FNYEAQ. The chain's CDR3 is CASSQTRGPNEKLFF. The DNA for the CDR3 is TGTGCCAGCAGCCAGACGCGGGGCCCTAATGAAAAACTGTTTTTT.

This chain uses TRBV2 with TRBJ2-7; 9 bases agree with TRBD1. Germline-derived CDR1 and CDR2 are SNHLY and FYNNEI. With V trimmed by 4 bases and J by 3 bases, 10 bases remained unmatched. The CDR3 runs 16 residues. CDR3 region: CASSAQGAGMDYEQYF. The CDR3 region has the DNA TGTGCCAGCAGTGCACAGGGGGCGGGGATGGACTACGAGCAGTACTTC.

The chain combines TRBV16 with TRBJ1-2; D is possibly TRBD1 (6 bases). Germline CDR1 reads KGHSY; CDR2 reads FQNENV. This CDR3 has 15 amino acids. With 2 bases removed from V and 2 bases from J, the gap between germline ends came to 12 bases. CDR3 protein: CASSQMAGENYGYTF. The CDR3 DNA reads TGTGCCAGCAGCCAAATGGCAGGGGAGAACTATGGCTACACCTTC.

The chain couples TRBV6-5 to TRBJ2-5; 8 bases line up with TRBD1. Germline assignment: CDR1 MNHEY and CDR2 SVGAGI. V shed 3 bases and J 5 bases; nucleotides not matched to a gene: 11. This CDR3 spans 16 amino acids. The DNA of the CDR3 is TGTGCCAGCAGTTATTGGGGACAGGATTCGAGGGAGACCCAGTACTTC. Translating gives CASSYWGQDSRETQYF.

This clone was seen once. The chain recombines TRBV7-9 with TRBJ2-1, with 12 bases identical to TRBD1. The CDR3 consists of 16 residues. V trimming: 5 bases; J trimming: 0 bases; junction bases outside the gene matches: 2. Germline CDR1 reads SEHNR; CDR2 reads FQNEAQ (reference sequence). The DNA for the CDR3 is TGTGCCAGCAGCCCGGGACAGGGGGCCTCCTACAATGAGCAGTTCTTC. Translation gives CASSPGQGASYNEQFF.

This rearrangement joins TRBV5-1 to TRBJ2-1; 9 positions match TRBD1. V trimming: 8 bases; J trimming: 2 bases; junction bases outside the gene matches: 8. This CDR3 spans 15 amino acids. Per the germline V gene, CDR1 is SGHRS and CDR2 is YFSETQ. As DNA, the CDR3 is TGCGCCAGTCGGACCCGGGACAGGGCCTACAATGAGCAGTTCTTC. Its protein product is CASRTRDRAYNEQFF.

The chain employs TRBV4-3 and TRBJ1-2; 8 nucleotides line up with TRBD1. Germline V gene lookup returns CDR1 LGHNA and CDR2 YSLEER. The trim removed 4 bases at V and 5 bases at J, leaving 3 bases unmatched. This CDR3 region has 13 residues. CDR3 sequence reads: CASSLTGGYGYTF. The CDR3 DNA follows: TGCGCCAGCAGCCTTACAGGGGGGTATGGCTACACCTTC.

The V call is TRBV5-4, the J call TRBJ1-1; D may be TRBD1 (5 bases). From germline, CDR1 is SGHNT and CDR2 YYREEE (reference sequence). The CDR3 loop spans 12 amino acids. Trimming left V 4 bases short and J 5 bases short, with 9 bases between. The CDR3 reads CASSIDSTEAFF. The CDR3 nucleotides read TGTGCCAGCAGCATAGACAGTACTGAAGCTTTCTTT.

This clone came up once. The sample carries other DNA sequences with the same CDR3. V and J are TRBV4-3 and TRBJ2-3; 7 positions agree with TRBD2. The V gene's germline CDR1 is LGHNA and CDR2 YSLEER. The length of the CDR3 is 16 residues. V trimming: 3 bases; J trimming: 9 bases; junction bases outside the gene matches: 15. CDR3 DNA sequence: TGCGCCAGCAGCCAGGGACTATTAATGCCTTCCCAAACGCAGTATTTT. Its translation: CASSQGLLMPSQTQYF.

The rearrangement uses TRBV3-1 (or the pseudogene TRBV3-2) and TRBJ1-4; 10 positions match TRBD1. The ends lost 1 base at V and 4 bases at J; junction bases unmatched: 6. The CDR3 runs to 17 residues. CDR1 is LGHDT and CDR2 is YNNKEL in the germline V gene (reference sequence). DNA for the CDR3: TGTGCCAGCAGCCAAGGGGGACAGGGGCGTTTTAATGAAAAACTGTTTTTT. It translates to CASSQGGQGRFNEKLFF.